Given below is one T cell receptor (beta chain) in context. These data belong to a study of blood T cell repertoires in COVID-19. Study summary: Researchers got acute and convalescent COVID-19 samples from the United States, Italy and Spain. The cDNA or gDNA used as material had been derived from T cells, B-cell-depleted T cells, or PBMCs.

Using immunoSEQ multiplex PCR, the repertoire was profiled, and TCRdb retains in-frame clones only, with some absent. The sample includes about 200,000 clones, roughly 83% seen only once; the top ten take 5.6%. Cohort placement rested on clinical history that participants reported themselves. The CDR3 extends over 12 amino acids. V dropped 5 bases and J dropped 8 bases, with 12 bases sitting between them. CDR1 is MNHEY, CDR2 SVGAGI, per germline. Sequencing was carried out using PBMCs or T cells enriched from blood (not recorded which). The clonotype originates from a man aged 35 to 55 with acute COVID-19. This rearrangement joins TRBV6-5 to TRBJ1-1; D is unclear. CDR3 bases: TGTGCCAGCAGTAGCCGGGTTACCGAAGCTTTCTTT. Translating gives CASSSRVTEAFF.